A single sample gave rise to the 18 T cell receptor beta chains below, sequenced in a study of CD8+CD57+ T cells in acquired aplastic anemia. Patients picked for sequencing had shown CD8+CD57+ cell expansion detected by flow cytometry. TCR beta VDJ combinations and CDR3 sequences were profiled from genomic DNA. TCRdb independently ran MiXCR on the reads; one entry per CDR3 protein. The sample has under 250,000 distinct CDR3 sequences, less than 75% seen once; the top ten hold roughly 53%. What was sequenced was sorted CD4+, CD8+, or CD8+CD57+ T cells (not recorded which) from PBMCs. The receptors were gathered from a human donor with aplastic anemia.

The CDR3 sequence is CSVETGEGYGYTF. Written as DNA, the CDR3 is TGCAGCGTTGAAACAGGAGAGGGTTATGGCTACACCTTC. This sequence joins TRBV29-1 and TRBJ1-2; D might be TRBD1 (5 bases). V gave up 2 bases and J gave up 5 bases, with 12 bases separating them. The CDR3 has 13 amino acids. The V gene's germline CDR1 is SQVTM and CDR2 ANQGSEA.

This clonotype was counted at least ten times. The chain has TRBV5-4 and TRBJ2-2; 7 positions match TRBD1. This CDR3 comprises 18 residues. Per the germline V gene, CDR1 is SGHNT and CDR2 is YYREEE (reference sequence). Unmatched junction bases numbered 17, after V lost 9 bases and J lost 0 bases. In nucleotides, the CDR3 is TGTGCCACCCCAAACAACGTCGGACAGGAGACGAACACCGGGGAGCTGTTTTTT. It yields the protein CATPNNVGQETNTGELFF.

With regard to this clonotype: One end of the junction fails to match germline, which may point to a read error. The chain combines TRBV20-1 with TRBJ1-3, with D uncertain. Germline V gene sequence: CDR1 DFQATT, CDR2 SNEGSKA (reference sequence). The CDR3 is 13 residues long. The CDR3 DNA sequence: TGCAGTGCTAGATGGGTCTCTGGAAACACCATATACTTT. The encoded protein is CSARWVSGNTIYF.

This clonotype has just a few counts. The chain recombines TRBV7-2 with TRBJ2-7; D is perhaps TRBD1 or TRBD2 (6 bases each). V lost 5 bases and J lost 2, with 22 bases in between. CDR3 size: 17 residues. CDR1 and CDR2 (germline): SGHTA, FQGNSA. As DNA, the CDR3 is TGTGCCAGCAGCCAAGAGGGATTCGGGGGCAAACCCTACGAGCAGTACTTC. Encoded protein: CASSQEGFGGKPYEQYF. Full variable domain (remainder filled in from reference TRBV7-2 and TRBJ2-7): GAGVSQSPSNKVTEKGKDVELRCDPISGHTALYWYRQSLGQGLEFLIYFQGNSAPDKSGLPSDRFSAERTGGSVSTLTIQRTQQEDSAVYLCASSQEGFGGKPYEQYFGPGTRLTVT.

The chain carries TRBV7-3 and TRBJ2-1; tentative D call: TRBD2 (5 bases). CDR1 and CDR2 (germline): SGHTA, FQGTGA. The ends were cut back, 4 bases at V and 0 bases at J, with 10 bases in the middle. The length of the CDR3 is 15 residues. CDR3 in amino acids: CASSSAGSSYNEQFF. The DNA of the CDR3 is TGTGCCAGCAGCTCCGCGGGTAGCTCCTACAATGAGCAGTTCTTC.

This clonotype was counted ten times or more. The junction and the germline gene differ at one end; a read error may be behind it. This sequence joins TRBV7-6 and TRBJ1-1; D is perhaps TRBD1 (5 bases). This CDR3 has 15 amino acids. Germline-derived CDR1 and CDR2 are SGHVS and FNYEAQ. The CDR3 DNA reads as TGTGTCAGCAGCTTAGAGGCCGGGACTTACTTTCGAGCTTTCTTT. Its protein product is CVSSLEAGTYFRAFF.

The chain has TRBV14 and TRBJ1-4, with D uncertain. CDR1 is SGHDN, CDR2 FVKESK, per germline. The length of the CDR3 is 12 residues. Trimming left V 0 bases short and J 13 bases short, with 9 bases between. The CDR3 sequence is CASSQDTFGLFF. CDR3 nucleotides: TGTGCCAGCAGCCAAGATACCTTCGGACTGTTTTTT.

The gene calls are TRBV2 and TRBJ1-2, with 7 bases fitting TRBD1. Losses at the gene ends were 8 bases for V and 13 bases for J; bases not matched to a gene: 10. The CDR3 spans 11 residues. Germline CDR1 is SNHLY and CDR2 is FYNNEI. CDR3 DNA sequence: TGTGCCAGCGGGCAGGGGGTAGCGAGCACCTTC. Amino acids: CASGQGVASTF.

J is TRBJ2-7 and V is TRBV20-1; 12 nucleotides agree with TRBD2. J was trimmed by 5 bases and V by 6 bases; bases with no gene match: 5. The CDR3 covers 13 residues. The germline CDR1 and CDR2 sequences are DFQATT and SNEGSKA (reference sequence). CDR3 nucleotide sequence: TGCAGTGCCCCGGGACTAGCGGGCAACGAGCAGTACTTC. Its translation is CSAPGLAGNEQYF.

The CDR3 reads CASSEIESSPLHF. The CDR3 DNA follows: TGTGCCAGCAGCGAAATAGAGAGTTCACCCCTCCACTTT. This chain joins TRBV6-9 and TRBJ1-6; no firm D call. In germline, CDR1 is MNHGY, CDR2 SVAAGI. Trimming removed 6 bases from V and 9 bases from J, with 12 bases in between. The CDR3 is made up of 13 amino acids.

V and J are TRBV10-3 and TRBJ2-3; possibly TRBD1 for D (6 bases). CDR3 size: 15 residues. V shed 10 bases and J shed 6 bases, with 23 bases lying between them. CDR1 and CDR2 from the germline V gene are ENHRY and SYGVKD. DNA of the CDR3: TGTGCCAGCAGCCCCTGGACAGCCCCGGGTGATACGCAGTATTTT. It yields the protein CASSPWTAPGDTQYF.

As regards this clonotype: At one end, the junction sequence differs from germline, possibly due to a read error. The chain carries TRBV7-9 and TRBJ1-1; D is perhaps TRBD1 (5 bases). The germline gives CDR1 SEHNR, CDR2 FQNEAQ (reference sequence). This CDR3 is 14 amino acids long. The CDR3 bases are TGTGCCGGCAGTGAAGCGCGTGTGGGGACCGTAGCTTTCTTT. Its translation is CAGSEARVGTVAFF.

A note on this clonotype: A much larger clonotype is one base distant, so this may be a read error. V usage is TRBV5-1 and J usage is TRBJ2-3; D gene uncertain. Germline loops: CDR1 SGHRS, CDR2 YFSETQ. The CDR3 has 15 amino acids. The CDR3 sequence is CASSFKWTNTDAQYF. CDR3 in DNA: TGCGCCAGCAGCTTCAAATGGACCAACACAGATGCGCAGTATTTT.

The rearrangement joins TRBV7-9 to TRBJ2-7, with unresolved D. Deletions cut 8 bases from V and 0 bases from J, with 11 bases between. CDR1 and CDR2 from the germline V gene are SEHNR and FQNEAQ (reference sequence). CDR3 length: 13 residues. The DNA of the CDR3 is TGTGCCAGCGGGCAGTTAGACTCCTACGAGCAGTACTTC. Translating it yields CASGQLDSYEQYF. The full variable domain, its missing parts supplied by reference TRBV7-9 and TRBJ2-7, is DTGVSQNPRHKITKRGQNVTFRCDPISEHNRLYWYRQTLGQGPEFLTYFQNEAQLEKSRLLSDRFSAERPKGSFSTLEIQRTEQGDSAMYLCASGQLDSYEQYFGPGTRLTVT.

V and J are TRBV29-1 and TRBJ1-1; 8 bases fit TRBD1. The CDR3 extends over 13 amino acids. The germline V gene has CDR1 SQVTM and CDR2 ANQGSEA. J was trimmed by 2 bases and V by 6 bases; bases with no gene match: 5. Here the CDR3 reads CSVTQGGNTEAFF. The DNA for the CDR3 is TGCAGCGTCACACAGGGGGGAAACACTGAAGCTTTCTTT. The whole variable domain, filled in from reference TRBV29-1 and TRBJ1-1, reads SAVISQKPSRDICQRGTSLTIQCQVDSQVTMMFWYRQQPGQSLTLIATANQGSEATYESGFVIDKFPISRPNLTFSTLTVSNMSPEDSSIYLCSVTQGGNTEAFFGQGTRLTVV.

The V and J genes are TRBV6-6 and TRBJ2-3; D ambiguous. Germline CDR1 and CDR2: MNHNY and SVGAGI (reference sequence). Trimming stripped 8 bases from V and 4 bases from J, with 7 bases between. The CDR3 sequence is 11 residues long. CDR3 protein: CASSAADTQYF. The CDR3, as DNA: TGTGCCAGCTCAGCAGCAGATACGCAGTATTTT.

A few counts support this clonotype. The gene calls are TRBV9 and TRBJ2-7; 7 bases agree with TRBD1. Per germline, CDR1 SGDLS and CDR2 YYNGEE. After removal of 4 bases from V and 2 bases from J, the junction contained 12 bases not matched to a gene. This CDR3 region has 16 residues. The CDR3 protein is CASSPGTGTVTYEQYF. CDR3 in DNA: TGTGCCAGCAGCCCAGGGACCGGGACAGTAACCTACGAGCAGTACTTC.

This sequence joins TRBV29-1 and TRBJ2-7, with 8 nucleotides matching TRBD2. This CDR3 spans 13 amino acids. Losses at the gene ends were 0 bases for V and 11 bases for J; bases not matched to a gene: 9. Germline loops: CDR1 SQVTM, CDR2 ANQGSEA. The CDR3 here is CSVEDPAGVGKYF. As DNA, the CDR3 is TGCAGCGTTGAAGATCCAGCGGGGGTGGGGAAGTACTTC.